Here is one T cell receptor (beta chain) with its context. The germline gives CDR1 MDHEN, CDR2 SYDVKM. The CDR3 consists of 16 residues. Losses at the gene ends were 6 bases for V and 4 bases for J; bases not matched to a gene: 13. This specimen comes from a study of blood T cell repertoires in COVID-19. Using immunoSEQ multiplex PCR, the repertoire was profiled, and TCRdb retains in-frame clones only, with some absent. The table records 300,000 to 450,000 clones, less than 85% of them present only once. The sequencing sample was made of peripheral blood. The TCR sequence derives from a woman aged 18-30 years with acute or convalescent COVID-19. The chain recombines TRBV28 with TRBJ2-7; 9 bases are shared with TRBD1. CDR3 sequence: CASRTRPGTGMYEQYF. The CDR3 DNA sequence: TGTGCCAGCAGAACCCGACCCGGGACAGGGATGTACGAGCAGTACTTC. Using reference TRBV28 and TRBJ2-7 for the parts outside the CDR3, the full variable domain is DVKVTQSSRYLVKRTGEKVFLECVQDMDHENMFWYRQDPGLGLRLIYFSYDVKMKEKGDIPEGYSVSREKKERFSLILESASTNQTSMYLCASRTRPGTGMYEQYFGPGTRLTVT.